Listed below are T cell receptor beta chains from one sample, sequenced in a study of blood T cell repertoires in COVID-19. Sequenced by immunoSEQ multiplex PCR; TCRdb stores in-frame clones only, minus some. The sample has 250,000 to 350,000 clones, 88% seen once. Sample: peripheral blood. The origin of the receptors is a woman aged 25 to 39 with COVID-19, enrolled during active disease. Each CDR3 is given with its conserved first and last residue. A D gene is named only where the DNA matches it firmly.

D gene	V gene	J gene	CDR3 protein
TRBD2	TRBV28	TRBJ2-7	CASSMTRGTRQSYEQYF
TRBD2	TRBV7-7	TRBJ2-1	CASSPGVASGRDEQFF
.	TRBV1	TRBJ1-5	CTSSQGFGVGPQHF
TRBD1	TRBV7-3	TRBJ2-2	CASSLGGQGELFF
.	TRBV30	TRBJ2-3	CAWSVLKAPSTDTQYF
TRBD1	TRBV7-3	TRBJ1-1	CASSLKGDRQGGLRSTEAFF
.	TRBV5-6	TRBJ1-4	CASSRGATNEKLFF
TRBD1	TRBV18	TRBJ1-2	CASSPGQGPQGYTF
.	TRBV5-8	TRBJ1-1	CASSWEGTRRTEAFF
TRBD1	TRBV9	TRBJ1-1	CASSVGGRGRENTEAFF
.	TRBV4-3	TRBJ2-1	CASSQERTSFYNEQFF
.	TRBV20-1	TRBJ1-2	CSAAKGDGYTF
.	TRBV6-5	TRBJ1-5	CASRNQVGQPQHF
.	TRBV3-1/TRBV3-2	TRBJ1-5	CASSRQYSQPQHF
TRBD2	TRBV7-8	TRBJ2-7	CASSRTSGSTLEQYF
TRBD1	TRBV7-2	TRBJ2-5	CASGRWTGQETQYF
TRBD1	TRBV2	TRBJ2-1	CASSEVPGQGIPNEQFF
TRBD2	TRBV15	TRBJ2-3	CATSRRTLAGASTDTQYF
TRBD2	TRBV6-4	TRBJ2-1	CASSEGLARVNEQFF
TRBD1	TRBV4-1	TRBJ2-7	CASSQDPGTGSHEQYF
.	TRBV5-6	TRBJ2-6	CASSFSSGANVLTF
.	TRBV7-9	TRBJ2-5	CASSSSGAQETQYF
TRBD2	TRBV7-2	TRBJ2-1	CASSSTSGGYTNEQFF
TRBD1	TRBV5-1	TRBJ1-2	CASSPEGTVGSHGYTF
.	TRBV11-2	TRBJ2-7	CASSPDSPSSYEQYF
TRBD1	TRBV6-2/TRBV6-3	TRBJ2-4	CASSYHTSTPGQDKNIQYF
TRBD1	TRBV27	TRBJ1-2	CASSPAGQGRYGYTF
TRBD2	TRBV19	TRBJ2-4	CASTLAGGNIQYF
TRBD2	TRBV11-2	TRBJ2-2	CASSLLSGGTGELFF
.	TRBV9	TRBJ2-7	CASSVGQTYEQYF
TRBD2	TRBV4-3	TRBJ2-7	CASSPLAGGYEQYF
.	TRBV7-2	TRBJ1-5	CASSSGPTSGNQPQHF
.	TRBV6-8	TRBJ2-7	CASIISTESSYEQYF
TRBD1	TRBV6-2/TRBV6-3	TRBJ2-2	CASSWTGSNTGELFF
.	TRBV5-4	TRBJ2-7	CASSLTNLEQYF
TRBD2	TRBV5-4	TRBJ2-7	CASSLGGLAGVEEQYF
.	TRBV2	TRBJ1-5	CASSVSRGHNQPQHF
TRBD1	TRBV28	TRBJ2-7	CASSLAARGTEQYF
.	TRBV28	TRBJ1-4	CASSSGQNEKLFF
TRBD1	TRBV15	TRBJ1-1	CATSRGGQGVEAFF
TRBD1	TRBV7-6	TRBJ1-6	CASSPWTGERNSPLHF
TRBD2	TRBV9	TRBJ2-2	CASSVVPLAGRLQGELFF